These 4 T cell receptor beta chains originate from one sample sequenced in a study of blood T cells in healthy people across ages. Alongside a J-beta primer mix, a sample-barcoded 5' primer served in a second PCR lasting about 6 to 11 cycles. TCRdb ran MiXCR on the 5' RACE reads and lists one entry per CDR3 protein. The sample holds about 1.6 million distinct CDR3 sequences, 30% to 35% seen once. The specimen was blood. Source of these receptors: a woman in her twenties or thirties in good health.

Turning to this clonotype: This may be a read error, as it is one base from a much larger clone. The chain couples TRBV29-1 to TRBJ2-5; the D call may be TRBD1 or TRBD2 (6 bases each). V lost 6 bases and J 4 bases, leaving 12 bases between the germline ends. CDR3 length equals 12 residues. In germline, CDR1 is SQVTM, CDR2 ANQGSEA. This CDR3 reads CSVGGFGETQYF. CDR3 DNA: TGCAGCGTAGGGGGGTTTGGAGAGACCCAGTACTTC.

The V gene is TRBV18, the J gene TRBJ1-5; D not resolved. The CDR3 is 13 amino acids. Per germline, CDR1 KGHSH and CDR2 LQKENI. Trimming stripped 4 bases from V and 5 bases from J, with 9 bases between. The CDR3 DNA reads TGTGCCAGCTCACTTACCCCATATCAGCCCCAGCATTTT. Encoded protein: CASSLTPYQPQHF.

This clonotype was observed a few times. This chain links TRBV12-3 or TRBV12-4 with TRBJ2-7, with D possibly being TRBD1 (5 bases). The CDR3 loop spans 14 amino acids. The V gene lost 2 bases and the J gene lost 5 bases, with 13 bases spanning the gap. Here the CDR3 reads CASSLRAGRNEQYF. The CDR3, as DNA: TGTGCCAGCAGTTTAAGGGCAGGGCGCAACGAGCAGTACTTC.

The V and J genes are TRBV5-1 and TRBJ2-7, with 9 bases identical to TRBD2. This CDR3 comprises 15 residues. J lost 7 bases, V lost 9 bases, and 17 bases had no gene match. Germline lookup yields CDR1 SGHRS and CDR2 YFSETQ. DNA for the CDR3: TGCGCCACCAGTAGCGGGAGTGTACGGCCTGGGGAGCAGTACTTC. Its protein is CATSSGSVRPGEQYF.